This is a list of T cell receptor beta chains from one sample in a study of vaccination effects on CD4 cells after COVID-19. Generated by immunoSEQ multiplex PCR, the TCRdb table keeps only in-frame clones and is missing some. The sample consists of 25,000 to 30,000 clones, about 80% of them appearing once. The antigens of these receptors remain unknown. Material: CD4+ T cells from PBMCs cultured with SARS-CoV-2 spike peptides, obtained before COVID-19 vaccination. Receptor source: a human donor who received a COVID-19 vaccine. CDR3s include the opening cysteine and the closing phenylalanine or tryptophan. Fields, in order: CDR3 DNA, CDR3 protein, D gene, clone size, V gene, J gene. D genes are given only for firm matches. Expanded clones get a size class; other rows say once, few or many, or leave the size out.

CDR3nt: TGTGCCTGGACCCCACTCGCAAGCTCCTACGAGCAGTACTTC; CDR3aa: CAWTPLASSYEQYF; d_gene: -; abundance: once; v_gene: TRBV30; j_gene: TRBJ2-7
CDR3nt: TGCGCCAGCAGCCCATTAGGGACAGGGTTTAATAATTCACCCCTCCACTTT; CDR3aa: CASSPLGTGFNNSPLHF; d_gene: TRBD1; abundance: -; v_gene: TRBV4-3; j_gene: TRBJ1-6
CDR3nt: TGTGCCAGTAGTTGGCAGGTCCGCCAGCCCCAGCATTTT; CDR3aa: CASSWQVRQPQHF; d_gene: -; abundance: -; v_gene: TRBV19; j_gene: TRBJ1-5
CDR3nt: TGTGCCAGCAGCTTGGCACAGACTAGCGGCCAAGAGACCCAGTACTTC; CDR3aa: CASSLAQTSGQETQYF; d_gene: TRBD2; abundance: -; v_gene: TRBV5-4; j_gene: TRBJ2-5
CDR3nt: TGTGCCAGCAGTTCCGGGAGGGGGGATACGCAGTATTTT; CDR3aa: CASSSGRGDTQYF; d_gene: TRBD2; abundance: -; v_gene: TRBV2; j_gene: TRBJ2-3
CDR3nt: TGTGCCAGCAGTCCCCTCACGGGACACTATAGCAATCAGCCCCAGCATTTT; CDR3aa: CASSPLTGHYSNQPQHF; d_gene: -; abundance: few; v_gene: TRBV27; j_gene: TRBJ1-5
CDR3nt: TGTGCCAGCAGCTCGGTTGGAGCGGGTACTGAAGCTTTCTTT; CDR3aa: CASSSVGAGTEAFF; d_gene: -; abundance: -; v_gene: TRBV7-9; j_gene: TRBJ1-1
CDR3nt: TGTGCCAGCAGCGGGGGACTAGCGGGAGGGAAGGGTACGCAGTATTTT; CDR3aa: CASSGGLAGGKGTQYF; d_gene: TRBD2; abundance: few; v_gene: TRBV7-2; j_gene: TRBJ2-3
CDR3nt: TGTGCCAGCAGTGCCGGACAGGGGAGGCTATACAATGAGCAGTTCTTC; CDR3aa: CASSAGQGRLYNEQFF; d_gene: TRBD1; abundance: -; v_gene: TRBV6-1; j_gene: TRBJ2-1
CDR3nt: TGTGCCAGCAGCTTGCCCACGAACACTGAAGCTTTCTTT; CDR3aa: CASSLPTNTEAFF; d_gene: -; abundance: -; v_gene: TRBV5-4; j_gene: TRBJ1-1
CDR3nt: TGTGCCAGCAGTTTGGCAGGGCAAAACACCATATATTTT; CDR3aa: CASSLAGQNTIYF; d_gene: -; abundance: -; v_gene: TRBV28; j_gene: TRBJ1-3